The TCR beta chain described here comes from a study of blood T cells in healthy people across ages. PCR was performed a second time for about 6 to 12 cycles using a sample-barcoded 5' primer and a J-beta primer mix. TCRdb redid the calling of the 5' RACE reads with MiXCR, one entry per CDR3 protein. The sample includes 600,000 to 1,000,000 distinct CDR3 sequences, just under 25% of them seen just once. CDR1 and CDR2 (germline): SQVTM, ANQGSEA. Trimming removed 0 bases from V and 1 base from J; junction bases left unmatched: 4. This CDR3 has 15 residues. The sample was also linked to a second study, of T cells of mothers and their children.

V and J are TRBV29-1 and TRBJ2-3; 7 bases are shared with TRBD1. Sequenced: blood. This TCR derives from a boy between 10 and 17 years old in good health. CDR3 sequence: CSVEDPGQGTDTQYF. The CDR3, as DNA: TGCAGCGTTGAAGACCCTGGACAGGGCACAGATACGCAGTATTTT.